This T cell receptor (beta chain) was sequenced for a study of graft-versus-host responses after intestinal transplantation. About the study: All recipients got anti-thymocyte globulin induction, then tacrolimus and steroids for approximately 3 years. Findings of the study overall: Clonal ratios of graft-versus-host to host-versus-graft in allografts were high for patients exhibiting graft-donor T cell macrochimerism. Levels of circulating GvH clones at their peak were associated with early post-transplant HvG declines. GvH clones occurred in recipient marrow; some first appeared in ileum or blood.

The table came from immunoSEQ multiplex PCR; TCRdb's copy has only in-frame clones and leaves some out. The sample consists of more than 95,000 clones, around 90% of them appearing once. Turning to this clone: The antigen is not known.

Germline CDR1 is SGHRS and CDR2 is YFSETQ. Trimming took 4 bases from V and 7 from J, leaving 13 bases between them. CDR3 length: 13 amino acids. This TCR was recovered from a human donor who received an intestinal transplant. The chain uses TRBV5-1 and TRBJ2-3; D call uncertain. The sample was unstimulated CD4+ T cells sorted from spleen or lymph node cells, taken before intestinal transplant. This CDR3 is CASSQADRHTQYF. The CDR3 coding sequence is TGCGCCAGCAGCCAGGCCGACCGTCATACGCAGTATTTT.